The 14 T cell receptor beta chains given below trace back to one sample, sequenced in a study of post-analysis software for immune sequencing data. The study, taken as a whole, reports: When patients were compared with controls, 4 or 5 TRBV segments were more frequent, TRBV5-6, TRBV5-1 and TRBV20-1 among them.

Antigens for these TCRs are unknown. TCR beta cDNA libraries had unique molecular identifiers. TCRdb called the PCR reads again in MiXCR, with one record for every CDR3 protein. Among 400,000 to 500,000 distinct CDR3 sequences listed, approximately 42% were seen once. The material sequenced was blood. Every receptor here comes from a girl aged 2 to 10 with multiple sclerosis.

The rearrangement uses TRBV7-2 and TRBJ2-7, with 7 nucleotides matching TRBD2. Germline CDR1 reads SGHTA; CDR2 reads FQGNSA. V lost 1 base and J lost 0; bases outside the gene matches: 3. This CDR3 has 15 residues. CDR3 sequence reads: CASSLVGLSSYEQYF. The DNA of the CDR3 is TGTGCCAGCAGCTTAGTGGGACTAAGCTCCTACGAGCAGTACTTC.

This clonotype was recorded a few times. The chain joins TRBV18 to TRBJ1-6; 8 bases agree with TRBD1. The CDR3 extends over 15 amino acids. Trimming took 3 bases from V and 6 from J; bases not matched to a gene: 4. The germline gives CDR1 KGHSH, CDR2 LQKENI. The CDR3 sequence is CASSPADRANSPLHF. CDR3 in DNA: TGTGCCAGCTCACCGGCGGACAGGGCTAATTCACCCCTCCACTTT.

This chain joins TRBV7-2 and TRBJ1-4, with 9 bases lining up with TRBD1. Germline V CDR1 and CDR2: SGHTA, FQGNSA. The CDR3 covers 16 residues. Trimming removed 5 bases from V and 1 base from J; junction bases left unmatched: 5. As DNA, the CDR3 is TGTGCCAGCAGCGTAGACAGGGGGGGAACTAATGAAAAACTGTTTTTT. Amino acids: CASSVDRGGTNEKLFF.

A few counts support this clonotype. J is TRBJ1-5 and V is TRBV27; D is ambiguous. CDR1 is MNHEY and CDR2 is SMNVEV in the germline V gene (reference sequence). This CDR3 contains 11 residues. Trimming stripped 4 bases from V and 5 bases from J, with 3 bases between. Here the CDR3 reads CASSSYQPQHF. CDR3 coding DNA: TGTGCCAGCAGTTCCTATCAGCCCCAGCATTTT.

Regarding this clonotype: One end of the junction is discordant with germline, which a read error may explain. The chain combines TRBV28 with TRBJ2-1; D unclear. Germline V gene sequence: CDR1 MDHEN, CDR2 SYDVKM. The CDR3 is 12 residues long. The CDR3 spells CASGLVAGPPFF. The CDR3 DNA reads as TGTGCCAGCGGTTTAGTAGCAGGCCCCCCGTTCTTC.

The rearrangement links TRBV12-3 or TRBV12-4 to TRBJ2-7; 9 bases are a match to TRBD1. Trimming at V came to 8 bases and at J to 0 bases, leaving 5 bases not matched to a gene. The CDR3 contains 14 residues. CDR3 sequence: CASLKQGASYEQYF. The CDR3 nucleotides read TGTGCCAGCCTTAAACAGGGGGCCTCCTACGAGCAGTACTTC.

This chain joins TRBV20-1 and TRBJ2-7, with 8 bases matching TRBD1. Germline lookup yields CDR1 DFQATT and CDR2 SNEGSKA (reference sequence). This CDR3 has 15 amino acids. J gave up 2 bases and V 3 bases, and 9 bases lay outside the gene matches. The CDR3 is CSARDLGQGTYEQYF. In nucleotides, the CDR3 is TGCAGTGCTAGGGACCTTGGACAGGGAACCTACGAGCAGTACTTC.

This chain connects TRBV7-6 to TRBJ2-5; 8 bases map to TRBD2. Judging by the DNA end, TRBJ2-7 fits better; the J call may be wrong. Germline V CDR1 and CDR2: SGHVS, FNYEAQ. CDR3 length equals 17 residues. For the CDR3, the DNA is TGTGCCAGCAGCTGGGGGGCCCGGGGACTAGACCTTAACGAGCAGTACTTC. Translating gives CASSWGARGLDLNEQYF.

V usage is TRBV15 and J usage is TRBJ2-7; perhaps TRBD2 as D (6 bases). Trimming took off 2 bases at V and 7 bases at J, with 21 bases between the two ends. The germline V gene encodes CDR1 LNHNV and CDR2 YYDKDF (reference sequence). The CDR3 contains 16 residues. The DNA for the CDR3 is TGTGCCACCAGCAGACATGCTTCTACTAGCTACAATGAGCAGTACTTC. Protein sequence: CATSRHASTSYNEQYF.

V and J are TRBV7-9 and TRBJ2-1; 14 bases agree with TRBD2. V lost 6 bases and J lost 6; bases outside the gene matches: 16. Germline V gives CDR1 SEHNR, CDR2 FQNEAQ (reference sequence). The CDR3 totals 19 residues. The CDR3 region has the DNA TGTGCCAGCAGTCCGGGACTAGCGGGAGTCGGGGAAGGTTTCAATGAGCAGTTCTTC. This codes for CASSPGLAGVGEGFNEQFF.

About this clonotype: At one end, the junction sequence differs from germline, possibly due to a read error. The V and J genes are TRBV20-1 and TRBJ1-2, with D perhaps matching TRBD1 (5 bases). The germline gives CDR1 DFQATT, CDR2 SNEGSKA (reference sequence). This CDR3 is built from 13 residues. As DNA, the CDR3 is TGCAGTGCTAGATTTGTGGGGGGGACTGGCTACATCTTC. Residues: CSARFVGGTGYIF.

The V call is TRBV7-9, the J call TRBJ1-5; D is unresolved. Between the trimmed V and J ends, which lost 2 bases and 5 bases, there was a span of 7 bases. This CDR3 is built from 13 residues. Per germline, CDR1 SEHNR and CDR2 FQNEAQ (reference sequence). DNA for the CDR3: TGTGCCAGCAGCTTACAGGAGGATCAGCCCCAGCATTTT. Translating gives CASSLQEDQPQHF.

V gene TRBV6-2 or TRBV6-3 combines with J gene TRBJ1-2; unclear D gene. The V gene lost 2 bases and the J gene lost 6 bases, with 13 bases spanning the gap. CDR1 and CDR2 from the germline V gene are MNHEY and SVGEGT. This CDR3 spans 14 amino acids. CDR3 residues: CASSYVRGSNGYTF. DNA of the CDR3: TGTGCCAGCAGTTACGTACGGGGTTCAAATGGCTACACCTTC.

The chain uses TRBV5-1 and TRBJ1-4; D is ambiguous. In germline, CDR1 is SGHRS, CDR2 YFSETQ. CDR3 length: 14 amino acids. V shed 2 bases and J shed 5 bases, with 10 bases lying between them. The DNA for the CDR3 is TGCGCCAGCAGCTTCCAGGACCTGAATGAAAAACTGTTTTTT. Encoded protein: CASSFQDLNEKLFF.